One sample yielded the 21 T cell receptor beta chains listed below, sequenced in a study of cytomegalovirus exposure and HLA in healthy donors. The PCR had 60 Vbeta and 13 Jbeta primers. Method: immunoSEQ multiplex PCR; TCRdb's copy keeps in-frame clones and lacks some. Of about 62,000 clones listed, 70% to 90% are singletons. The sample comprised PBMCs. All receptors come from a man younger than 35 in good health and CMV-seronegative.

V gene TRBV10-1 combines with J gene TRBJ2-1; 9 bases line up with TRBD2. CDR3 length: 15 amino acids. CDR1 WNHNN and CDR2 SYGVQD come from the germline V gene (reference sequence). With 2 bases clipped from V and 4 bases from J, the junction kept 3 bases outside the gene matches. The CDR3 DNA is TGCGCCAGCAGTGAGGGTAGCGGGGGATACAATGAGCAGTTCTTC. It yields the protein CASSEGSGGYNEQFF.

On this clone itself: Without the conserved terminal phenylalanine or tryptophan, this CDR3 likely stems from a read error. It is unclear where the CDR3 begins or ends on the DNA, so no DNA is shown, and the CDR3 is as TCRdb lists it. V usage is TRBV4-1 and J usage is TRBJ1-2; no DNA check was done on the table's D call, TRBD1. Germline CDR1 is MGHRA and CDR2 is YSYEKL. Inclusive of both ends, the CDR3 amounts to 15 amino acids. The CDR3 spells CASSQEGTGEDLSVS.

The chain carries TRBV11-1 and TRBJ2-3, with D unresolved. This CDR3 has 13 amino acids. Germline V gene sequence: CDR1 SGHAT, CDR2 FQDESV (reference sequence). V was clipped by 7 bases and J by 3 bases, with 11 bases between them. The CDR3 protein is CASTSGHTDTQYF. The CDR3 region has the DNA TGTGCCAGCACGTCTGGCCATACAGATACGCAGTATTTT.

This clone was recorded only once. This rearrangement joins TRBV11-2 to TRBJ2-1; 9 bases fit TRBD1. CDR1 and CDR2 (germline): SGHAT, FQNNGV. The CDR3 consists of 16 residues. The trim removed 5 bases at V and 8 bases at J, leaving 13 bases unmatched. CDR3 in DNA: TGTGCCAGCAGCCGAGCCACCGGGACAGGGAGGTATGAGCAGTTCTTC. This encodes CASSRATGTGRYEQFF.

V usage is TRBV29-1 and J usage is TRBJ2-5; D is perhaps TRBD2 (6 bases). The CDR3 length is 12 residues. The germline gives CDR1 SQVTM, CDR2 ANQGSEA. Trimming took off 6 bases at V and 2 bases at J, with 10 bases between the two ends. The CDR3 region is CSVAEGQETQYF. In DNA, the CDR3 is TGCAGCGTGGCGGAGGGTCAAGAGACCCAGTACTTC.

This clone was seen a single time. The rearrangement uses TRBV5-1 and TRBJ1-5; unclear D gene. The CDR3 has 14 residues. The V end was cut by 4 bases, the J end by 3 bases, with 11 bases between. Germline CDR1 and CDR2: SGHRS and YFSETQ. The CDR3 loop is CASSPISNNQPQHF. The CDR3 region has the DNA TGCGCCAGCAGCCCCATTAGTAACAATCAGCCCCAGCATTTT.

This clone came up a few times. This chain joins TRBV30 and TRBJ2-1, with TRBD1 matching over 8 bases. The CDR3 loop spans 12 amino acids. Germline CDR1 GTSNPN, CDR2 SVGIG (reference sequence). V gave up 2 bases and J gave up 7 bases; unmatched junction bases: 1. CDR3 DNA sequence: TGTGCCTGGAGTAACAGGGGGAATGAGCAGTTCTTC. Protein sequence: CAWSNRGNEQFF.

The chain joins TRBV30 to TRBJ1-6, with TRBD1 identical over 8 bases. The J segment lost 7 bases and the V segment lost 7 bases, leaving 9 bases of the junction unmatched. Germline V lookup: CDR1 GTSNPN, CDR2 SVGIG (reference sequence). There are 14 residues in the CDR3. The CDR3 DNA sequence: TGTGCCTCGACACAGACAGGGGCCAATTCACCCCTCCACTTT. This translates into CASTQTGANSPLHF.

The chain combines TRBV29-1 with TRBJ1-2; D ambiguous. V dropped 6 bases and J dropped 4 bases, with 9 bases sitting between them. Germline values: CDR1 SQVTM, CDR2 ANQGSEA. The CDR3 contains 11 residues. The CDR3 coding sequence is TGCAGCGTAGAGGGCGCCTATGGCTACACCTTC. The encoded protein is CSVEGAYGYTF.

This chain connects TRBV10-3 to TRBJ1-3; 9 nucleotides agree with TRBD1. The V gene end was trimmed by 2 bases and the J gene end by 4 bases; junction bases not matched to a gene: 3. CDR1 and CDR2 from the germline V gene are ENHRY and SYGVKD. CDR3 size: 15 residues. The CDR3 region is CAISETTGGGNTIYF. CDR3 DNA sequence: TGTGCCATCAGTGAGACGACAGGGGGAGGAAACACCATATATTTT.

The gene calls are TRBV6-5 and TRBJ1-2; the D is unclear. Deletions cut 2 bases from V and 8 bases from J, with 9 bases between. The CDR3 is made up of 12 amino acids. CDR1 and CDR2 from the germline V gene are MNHEY and SVGAGI. The CDR3 sequence is CASSYAGRGYTF. The CDR3 DNA follows: TGTGCCAGCAGTTACGCGGGGAGAGGCTACACCTTC.

This chain connects TRBV9 to TRBJ1-5, with 9 bases identical to TRBD1. The CDR3 has 15 residues. Per germline, CDR1 SGDLS and CDR2 YYNGEE. V shed 4 bases, J shed 6 bases, and the junction held 8 bases outside the gene matches. CDR3 loop: CASSTTGGVGQPQHF. The CDR3 coding sequence is TGTGCCAGCAGCACTACAGGGGGCGTGGGTCAGCCCCAGCATTTT.

This clone appeared a few times. The J gene is TRBJ2-5, the V gene TRBV28, with D perhaps matching TRBD2 (5 bases). Germline V lookup: CDR1 MDHEN, CDR2 SYDVKM. CDR3 length equals 14 residues. Trimming shortened V by 3 bases and J by 7 bases, and 15 bases separated the two germline ends. The CDR3 bases are TGTGCCAGCAGTTTCGATCCCTCCCGGGGGACCCAGTACTTC. Amino acids: CASSFDPSRGTQYF.

The chain has TRBV30 and TRBJ1-4; D call uncertain. Trimming removed 1 base from V and 8 bases from J, with 8 bases in between. This CDR3 is built from 12 residues. Germline loops: CDR1 GTSNPN, CDR2 SVGIG (reference sequence). The CDR3 spells CAWSESGEKLFF. As DNA, the CDR3 is TGTGCCTGGAGTGAATCGGGGGAAAAACTGTTTTTT. The whole variable domain, remainder taken from reference TRBV30 and TRBJ1-4, is SQTIHQWPATLVQPVGSPLSLECTVEGTSNPNLYWYRQAAGRGLQLLFYSVGIGQISSEVPQNLSASRPQDRQFILSSKKLLLSDSGFYLCAWSESGEKLFFGSGTQLSVL.

CDR3 nucleotides: TGTGCCAGCAGCTCAGGACAGGGCCCCACCTACGAGCAGTACTTC. Its translation is CASSSGQGPTYEQYF. The V gene is TRBV7-9, the J gene TRBJ2-7; 8 positions agree with TRBD1. Trimming took 4 bases from V and 2 from J; bases not matched to a gene: 7. The CDR3 is 15 residues long. Per the germline V gene, CDR1 is SEHNR and CDR2 is FQNEAQ (reference sequence). Supplemented by reference TRBV7-9 and TRBJ2-7, the full variable domain reads DTGVSQNPRHKITKRGQNVTFRCDPISEHNRLYWYRQTLGQGPEFLTYFQNEAQLEKSRLLSDRFSAERPKGSFSTLEIQRTEQGDSAMYLCASSSGQGPTYEQYFGPGTRLTVT.

This chain joins TRBV9 and TRBJ2-1; D might be TRBD2 (6 bases). The CDR3 sequence is 15 residues long. Trimming stripped 0 bases from V and 6 bases from J, with 13 bases between. Per germline, CDR1 SGDLS and CDR2 YYNGEE. The CDR3 loop is CASSVGVSGPNEQFF. The CDR3 DNA is TGTGCCAGCAGCGTAGGTGTTAGCGGTCCCAATGAGCAGTTCTTC.

This chain links TRBV4-1 with TRBJ1-5, with TRBD1 matching over 10 bases. Germline lookup yields CDR1 MGHRA and CDR2 YSYEKL. Unmatched junction bases numbered 3, after V lost 0 bases and J lost 7 bases. The CDR3 is 15 residues long. The CDR3, as DNA: TGCGCCAGCAGCCAAGATGGGACAGGGGCCCAGCCCCAGCATTTT. It yields the protein CASSQDGTGAQPQHF.

The chain joins TRBV30 to TRBJ2-2; 9 bases agree with TRBD2. This CDR3 spans 13 amino acids. Germline loops: CDR1 GTSNPN, CDR2 SVGIG (reference sequence). With V trimmed by 8 bases and J by 3 bases, 4 bases remained unmatched. The CDR3 spells CAQAGGHTGELFF. The CDR3 DNA sequence: TGTGCCCAAGCGGGGGGTCACACCGGGGAGCTGTTTTTT.

The chain joins TRBV10-3 to TRBJ1-1; no reliable D call. The CDR3 extends over 14 amino acids. Trimming took 2 bases from V and 4 from J, leaving 11 bases between them. Per the germline V gene, CDR1 is ENHRY and CDR2 is SYGVKD. DNA for the CDR3: TGTGCCATCAGTGAGGATTACGAGGGCACTGAAGCTTTCTTT. It codes for CAISEDYEGTEAFF.

J is TRBJ1-1 and V is TRBV7-2; D may be TRBD1 (5 bases). This CDR3 is built from 17 residues. The V gene lost 4 bases and the J gene lost 2 bases, with 20 bases spanning the gap. Per germline, CDR1 SGHTA and CDR2 FQGNSA. The CDR3 here is CASSSPGGGGPNTEAFF. CDR3 in DNA: TGTGCCAGCAGCTCCCCGGGGGGTGGGGGACCTAACACTGAAGCTTTCTTT.

V gene TRBV6-5 combines with J gene TRBJ1-5, with D unresolved. In germline, CDR1 is MNHEY, CDR2 SVGAGI. The CDR3 totals 14 residues. V lost 8 bases and J 3 bases, leaving 14 bases between the germline ends. The CDR3 loop reads CASGRAGYNQPQHF. For the CDR3, the DNA is TGTGCCAGCGGTAGAGCGGGATACAATCAGCCCCAGCATTTT.